One sample yielded the 4 T cell receptor beta chains listed below, sequenced in a study of PD-L1 blockade in urothelial cancer. Clones were sequenced by immunoSEQ multiplex PCR, and TCRdb holds only the in-frame ones, with some missing. This sample has 35,000 to 55,000 clones, with more than 75% found just once. Sequencing was performed on PBMCs, taken around atezolizumab (anti-PD-L1) treatment. These receptors were taken from a man between 65 and 85 years old with urothelial cancer.

The sample holds a few counts of this clone. The CDR3 reads CASKPGQGANEQFF. The CDR3 nucleotides read TGTGCCAGCAAACCGGGACAGGGGGCAAATGAGCAGTTCTTC. This chain joins TRBV27 and TRBJ2-1, with TRBD1 identical over 12 bases. From germline, CDR1 is MNHEY and CDR2 SMNVEV (reference sequence). The ends lost 7 bases at V and 7 bases at J; junction bases unmatched: 5. The CDR3 totals 14 residues.

This clone has a handful of counts. The chain links TRBV18 to TRBJ2-5; 8 nucleotides line up with TRBD1. Germline V gives CDR1 KGHSH, CDR2 LQKENI. The CDR3 loop spans 15 amino acids. Trimming removed 2 bases from V and 5 bases from J; junction bases left unmatched: 7. The CDR3 nucleotides read TGTGCCAGCTCACCAAAGCCAGGGGGCTGGGAGACCCAGTACTTC. Encoded protein: CASSPKPGGWETQYF.

The rearrangement links TRBV4-1 to TRBJ1-4; D remains ambiguous. Trimming left V 0 bases short and J 7 bases short, with 15 bases between. Germline V gene sequence: CDR1 MGHRA, CDR2 YSYEKL. CDR3 length: 16 amino acids. CDR3 DNA: TGCGCCAGCAGCCAAGATTCTAAAGAAATCCCTGAAAAACTGTTTTTT. This encodes CASSQDSKEIPEKLFF.

This chain joins TRBV5-6 and TRBJ1-5; weak D call: TRBD1 (6 bases). Germline CDR1 SGHDT, CDR2 YYEEEE. V dropped 5 bases and J dropped 4 bases, with 13 bases sitting between them. The CDR3 contains 14 residues. Here the CDR3 DNA reads TGTGCCAGCAGTCGTACAGGGCCAAATCAGCCCCAGCATTTT. Translated: CASSRTGPNQPQHF.